Sequencing of this T cell receptor (beta chain) was carried out in a study of blood T cell repertoires in COVID-19. On the study more broadly: There were acute and convalescent COVID-19 samples, and they came from the United States, Italy and Spain. PBMCs, B-cell-depleted T cells, or T cells provided the cDNA or gDNA that made up the material.

How the authors handled the data: Nucleated cell number was recorded as an estimate derived from reference gene primer amplification. The data were produced by immunoSEQ multiplex PCR, yet TCRdb's version contains in-frame clones alone and is incomplete. From that table come the V and J calls and clone size; the DNA was used to work out D and trimming. The sample shows hundreds of thousands of clones, 70% to 90% of them seen only once. Trimming pared 6 bases from V and 7 bases from J, leaving 16 bases between. The CDR3 is made up of 13 amino acids. This clonotype was sampled from a man aged 65 to 85 with acute or convalescent COVID-19. The sample comprised peripheral blood. The rearrangement joins TRBV12-3 or TRBV12-4 to TRBJ2-7; possible D gene TRBD1, 6 bases. In DNA, the CDR3 is TGTGCCAGCAGCAGTACCACCCAGGGGGAGCAGTACTTC. Its translation is CASSSTTQGEQYF.